This T cell receptor beta chain came from a study of shared clonotypes between healthy human individuals. Study-level results: Four donors shared approximately 5% of their naive CD4 clonotypes.

The table came from immunoSEQ multiplex PCR; TCRdb's copy has only in-frame clones and leaves some out. Among under 700,000 clones, 85% to 95% were seen once, and the ten largest hold about 0.11%. Naive CD8 cells, CD45RO-negative and positively selected for CCR7, excluded terminally differentiated effector memory CD45RA+ cells. Free of recent acute infections or vaccinations, the donors were healthy HIV-negative adults. Trimming removed 5 bases from V and 8 bases from J; junction bases left unmatched: 5. This CDR3 spans 14 amino acids. The germline CDR1 and CDR2 sequences are SQVTM and ANQGSEA. Note on this clone: Its antigen is as yet unknown.

The sequence was collected from a woman younger than 45 in good health. The specimen was naive CD8+ T cells sorted from blood. The chain links TRBV29-1 to TRBJ1-6, with 11 bases lining up with TRBD1. CDR3 sequence reads: CSVRGQGADSPLHF. CDR3 in DNA: TGCAGCGTTCGCGGACAGGGGGCAGATTCACCCCTCCACTTT. Full variable domain (rest looked up from reference TRBV29-1 and TRBJ1-6): SAVISQKPSRDICQRGTSLTIQCQVDSQVTMMFWYRQQPGQSLTLIATANQGSEATYESGFVIDKFPISRPNLTFSTLTVSNMSPEDSSIYLCSVRGQGADSPLHFGNGTRLTVT.